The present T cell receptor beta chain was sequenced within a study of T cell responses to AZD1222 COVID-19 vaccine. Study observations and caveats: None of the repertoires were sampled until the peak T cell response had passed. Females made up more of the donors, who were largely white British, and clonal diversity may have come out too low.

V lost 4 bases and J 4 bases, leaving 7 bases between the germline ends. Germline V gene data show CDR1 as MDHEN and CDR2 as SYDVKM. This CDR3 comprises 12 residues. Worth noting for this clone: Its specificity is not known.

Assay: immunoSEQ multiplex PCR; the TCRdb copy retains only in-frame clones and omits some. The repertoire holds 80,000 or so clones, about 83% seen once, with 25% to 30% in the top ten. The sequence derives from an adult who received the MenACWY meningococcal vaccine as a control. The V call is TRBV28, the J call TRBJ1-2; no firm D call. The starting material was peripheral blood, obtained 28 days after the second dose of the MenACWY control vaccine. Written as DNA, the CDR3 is TGTGCCAGCAGTTGGTCCAGCTATGGCTACACCTTC. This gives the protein CASSWSSYGYTF.